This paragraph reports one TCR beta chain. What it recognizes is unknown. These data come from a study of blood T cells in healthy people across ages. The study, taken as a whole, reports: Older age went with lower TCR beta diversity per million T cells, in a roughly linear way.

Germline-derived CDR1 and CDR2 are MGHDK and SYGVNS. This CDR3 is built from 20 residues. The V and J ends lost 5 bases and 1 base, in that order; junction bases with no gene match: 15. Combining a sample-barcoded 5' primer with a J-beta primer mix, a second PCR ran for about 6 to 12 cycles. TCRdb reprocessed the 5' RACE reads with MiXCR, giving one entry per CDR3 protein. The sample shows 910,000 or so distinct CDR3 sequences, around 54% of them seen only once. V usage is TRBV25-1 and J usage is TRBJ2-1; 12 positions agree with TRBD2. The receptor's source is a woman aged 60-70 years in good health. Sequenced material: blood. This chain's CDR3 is CASSHGLAGNPNRSYNEQFF. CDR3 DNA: TGTGCCAGCAGTCACGGACTAGCGGGAAACCCAAATAGGTCCTACAATGAGCAGTTCTTC.